This record concerns one T cell receptor (beta chain) sequence. The antigen remains unidentified. Repertoires were generated with immunoSEQ multiplex PCR, while TCRdb's copy carries only in-frame clones and drops some. The sample has about 60,000 clones; 80% to 90% are singletons. Trimming took 3 bases from V and 6 from J, leaving 7 bases between them. The germline gives CDR1 SNHLY, CDR2 FYNNEI. The CDR3 covers 12 residues. The sample belongs to a study of T cell responses to AZD1222 COVID-19 vaccine. Findings of the study overall: Regions 160-218 and 743-854 dominated among vaccine-associated CD4 TCRs spanning spike. Spike-specific TCRs gained breadth and depth after people received two AZD1222 doses. Targets within unmutated variant regions were reportedly found for nearly half of spike-specific TCRs. White British ancestry dominated among donors, who included more females, and clonal diversity was possibly underestimated.

This clonotype was obtained from an adult who received the AZD1222 COVID-19 vaccine. V and J are TRBV2 and TRBJ2-3; no clear D gene. The starting material was peripheral blood, obtained 28 days after the second AZD1222 dose. The DNA for the CDR3 is TGTGCCAGCAGTGAGGTCTACGATACGCAGTATTTT. It translates to CASSEVYDTQYF.